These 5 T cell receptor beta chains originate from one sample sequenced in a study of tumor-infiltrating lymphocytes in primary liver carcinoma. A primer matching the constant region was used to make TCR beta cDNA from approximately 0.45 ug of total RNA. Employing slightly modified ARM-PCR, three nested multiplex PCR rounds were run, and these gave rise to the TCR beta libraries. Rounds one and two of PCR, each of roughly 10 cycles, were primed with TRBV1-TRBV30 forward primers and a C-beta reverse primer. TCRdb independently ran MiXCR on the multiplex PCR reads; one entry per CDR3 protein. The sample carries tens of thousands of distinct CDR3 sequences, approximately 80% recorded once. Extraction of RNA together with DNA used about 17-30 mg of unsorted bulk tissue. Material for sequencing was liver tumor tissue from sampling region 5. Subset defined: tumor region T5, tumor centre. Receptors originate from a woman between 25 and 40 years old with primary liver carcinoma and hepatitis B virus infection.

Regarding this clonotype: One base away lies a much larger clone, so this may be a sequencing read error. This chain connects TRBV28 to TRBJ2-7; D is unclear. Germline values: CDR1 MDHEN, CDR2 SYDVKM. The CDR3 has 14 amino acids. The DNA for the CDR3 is TGTGCCATCAGTCTAGGACGGCGTTCCTACGAGCAGTACTTC. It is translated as CAISLGRRSYEQYF.

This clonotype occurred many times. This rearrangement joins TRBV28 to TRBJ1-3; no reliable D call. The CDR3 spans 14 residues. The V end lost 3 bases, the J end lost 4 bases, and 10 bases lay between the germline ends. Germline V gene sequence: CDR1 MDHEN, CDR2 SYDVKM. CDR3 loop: CASSLRGSGNTIYF. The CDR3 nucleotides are TGTGCCAGCAGTTTGAGAGGTTCCGGAAACACCATATATTTT.

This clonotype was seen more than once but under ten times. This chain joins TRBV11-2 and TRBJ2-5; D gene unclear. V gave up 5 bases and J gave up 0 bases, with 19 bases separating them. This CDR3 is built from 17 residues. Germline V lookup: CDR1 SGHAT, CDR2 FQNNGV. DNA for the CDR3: TGTGCCAGCAGCCTCGGTGGAGCGAGTGGGTACCAAGAGACCCAGTACTTC. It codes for CASSLGGASGYQETQYF.

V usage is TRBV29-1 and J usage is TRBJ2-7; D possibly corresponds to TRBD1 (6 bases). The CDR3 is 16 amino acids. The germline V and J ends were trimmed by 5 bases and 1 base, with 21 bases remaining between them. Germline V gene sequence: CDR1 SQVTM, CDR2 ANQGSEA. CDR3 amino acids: CSVRGIRDGQSYEQYF. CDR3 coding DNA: TGCAGCGTTAGAGGGATCCGGGACGGACAGTCCTACGAGCAGTACTTC.

This CDR3 is CASGPFTGGRSNQPQHF. CDR3 in DNA: TGTGCCAGCGGTCCGTTCACCGGAGGACGCTCCAATCAGCCCCAGCATTTT. The gene calls are TRBV28 and TRBJ1-5, with D uncertain. Trimming stripped 8 bases from V and 3 bases from J, with 23 bases between. Germline lookup yields CDR1 MDHEN and CDR2 SYDVKM. The CDR3 contains 17 residues. Combining the CDR3 with reference TRBV28 and TRBJ1-5 gives the whole variable domain DVKVTQSSRYLVKRTGEKVFLECVQDMDHENMFWYRQDPGLGLRLIYFSYDVKMKEKGDIPEGYSVSREKKERFSLILESASTNQTSMYLCASGPFTGGRSNQPQHFGDGTRLSIL.